This T cell receptor (beta chain) was captured in a study of molecular identifiers for immune sequencing clone quantification. Study-wide points: For highly expanded clones, sizes could be underestimated when identical TCR molecules share a barcode. Clones exceeding 20 RNA copies carried over 97% of effector molecules but under 1% of naive-cell molecules. About a million naive cells reportedly did not prevent detection of spiked Jurkat TCR RNA from one cell.

TCRdb fed the PCR reads into MiXCR, producing one record per CDR3 protein. The sample contains approximately 100,000 distinct CDR3 sequences, 36% of which appear only once. The CDR3 extends over 11 amino acids. Germline V gene sequence: CDR1 DFQATT, CDR2 SNEGSKA (reference sequence). This clonotype was seen repeatedly, ten times or more. What it binds is not known. This rearrangement joins TRBV20-1 to TRBJ1-4; D remains unclear. The receptor was isolated from a human donor in good health. Some libraries in this study had Jurkat cell RNA spiked in. The sequencing input was naive CD8+ T cells from blood, with Jurkat cell RNA spiked in. Documented subset: FACS-sorted CD8+CD4-CCR7+CD45RA+ naive T cells. The CDR3 sequence: CSPDYYGKLFF. The DNA of the CDR3 is TGCAGCCCGGACTATTATGGGAAACTGTTTTTT.